This TCR beta chain was recovered during a study of identical twins. This clonotype has just a few counts. TCRdb re-called the 5' RACE reads through MiXCR, storing one row per CDR3 protein. Of 690,000 or so distinct CDR3 sequences in the sample, over 8.5% were seen once. This CDR3 has 14 residues. Germline-derived CDR1 and CDR2 are SGHTA and FQGNSA. V gave up 2 bases and J gave up 3 bases, with 11 bases separating them. Separately, the same data were catalogued under a study of yellow fever vaccine responses in identical twins.

The rearrangement joins TRBV7-2 to TRBJ2-7, with a tentative D call TRBD1 (6 bases). Sequenced material: PBMCs. The sequence derives from a woman between 18 and 30 years old in good health. DNA for the CDR3: TGTGCCAGCAGCTTACGCCGGACAGACTACGAGCAGTACTTC. This gives the protein CASSLRRTDYEQYF.